The clone carrying this T cell receptor beta chain was counted a few times. Antigen unknown. The sample comes from a study of identical twins. CDR1 LGHDT and CDR2 YNNKEL come from the germline V gene (reference sequence). V was cut by 4 bases and J by 3 bases, with 10 bases left in between. CDR3 length equals 13 residues. Findings and limits, study-wide: Invariant MAIT and iNKT cells could partly confound zero-insertion analyses.

TCRdb called the 5' RACE reads again in MiXCR, with one record for every CDR3 protein. This sample has about 890,000 distinct CDR3 sequences, with 9% to 15% found just once. These data were also reused for a study on yellow fever vaccine responses in identical twins. That source reports: Twins' T cell vaccine responses reportedly looked partly convergent, partly personalized.

The genes are TRBV3-1 and TRBJ2-7; D tentatively fits TRBD1 or TRBD2 (5 bases each). Input material: PBMCs. The sequence was collected from a woman aged 18-30 years in good health. The CDR3 region is CASSPARGYEQYF. The CDR3 bases are TGTGCCAGCAGCCCGGCGAGGGGCTACGAGCAGTACTTC.